These T cell receptor beta chains were read from a single sample in a study of radiotherapy plus CTLA-4 blockade in lung cancer. The table came from immunoSEQ multiplex PCR; TCRdb's copy has only in-frame clones and leaves some out. The sample has approximately 19,000 clones, 86% seen once. Sequencing used peripheral blood, obtained from a patient treated with radiotherapy plus ipilimumab. The receptors come from a human donor with non-small cell lung cancer whose response to radiotherapy plus ipilimumab could not be evaluated. Both conserved end residues are part of each CDR3. D genes are given only for firm matches. Clone sizes are given selectively: once, few, many, or a class where the clone is expanded.

D gene	clone size	V gene	J gene	CDR3 DNA	CDR3 protein
NA	NA	TRBV7-2	TRBJ2-3	TGTGCCAGCAGCCCAGGGGCTACAAGCACAGATACGCAGTATTTT	CASSPGATSTDTQYF
TRBD1	NA	TRBV27	TRBJ2-1	TGTGCCAGCAGTTTTATGGCAGAAGCGAACAGGGGGGTTCGGAATGAGCAGTTCTTC	CASSFMAEANRGVRNEQFF
NA	NA	TRBV7-3	TRBJ2-7	TGTGCCAGCAGCAAAAGGGCGGGCCCCAACTACGAGCAGTACTTC	CASSKRAGPNYEQYF
TRBD2	NA	TRBV5-1	TRBJ2-1	TGCGCCAGCAGCTTTAGCGGGATGATCGATGAGCAGTTCTTC	CASSFSGMIDEQFF
TRBD1	few	TRBV10-3	TRBJ1-2	TGTGCCATCAGTGGGGGACAGGCCCTCAGTGGCTACACCTTC	CAISGGQALSGYTF
NA	NA	TRBV4-2	TRBJ1-5	TGTGCCAGCAGCCAACAACTTGGGGGCAGGGGCGGCAATCAGCCCCAGCATTTT	CASSQQLGGRGGNQPQHF
NA	NA	TRBV14	TRBJ1-6	TGTGCCAGCAGCTATCGAGCGGGTGGTAATTCACCCCTCCACTTT	CASSYRAGGNSPLHF
TRBD1	once	TRBV6-5	TRBJ2-2	TGTGCCAGCAGTAGACAGACAGGGGGCGGCGGGGAGCTGTTTTTT	CASSRQTGGGGELFF
TRBD1	NA	TRBV7-9	TRBJ1-3	TGTGCCAGCAGCTCGACGCGGCTGACAGGGATCTCTGGAAACACCATATATTTT	CASSSTRLTGISGNTIYF
NA	NA	TRBV7-9	TRBJ1-6	TGTGCCAGCAGCGCAGATTCGACAGGCAATTCACCCCTCCACTTT	CASSADSTGNSPLHF
NA	NA	TRBV15	TRBJ2-1	TGTGCCACCAGCAGTATTCCGGGACTGTCCATGAACAATGAGCAGTTCTTC	CATSSIPGLSMNNEQFF
NA	NA	TRBV6-1	TRBJ2-7	TGTGCCAGCAGTGAATCGGTCGAGCAGTACTTC	CASSESVEQYF
TRBD1	NA	TRBV11-3	TRBJ2-2	TGTGCCAGCAGCTCGACAAGGGACAGGCCGGACACCGGGGAGCTGTTTTTT	CASSSTRDRPDTGELFF